A selection of T cell receptor beta chains follows, all from one sample in a study of HIV-infected children after antiretroviral therapy interruption. One entry per CDR3 protein, called by TCRdb with MiXCR from the 3' RACE reads. The sample includes some 40,000 distinct CDR3 sequences, approximately 6.1% of them seen just once. The source was CD45RA+ CD4+ T cells from PBMCs, pooled from several time points, collected from a donor given antiretroviral therapy, either interrupted or continuous. The origin of the receptors is a pool of human donors with HIV. CDR3s include the opening cysteine and the closing phenylalanine or tryptophan. The order of the fields is clone size, D gene, V gene, J gene, CDR3 length, CDR3 DNA, CDR3 protein. The D gene is left open where the match is weak. Clone size is given for some rows only: seen once, a few or many times, or a class if the clone is expanded.

few	TRBD1	TRBV18	TRBJ2-7	15	TGTGCCAGCTCACCACCGGCGGACAGGGGATACGAGCAGTACTTC	CASSPPADRGYEQYF
many	.	TRBV20-1	TRBJ2-5	12	TGCAGTGCTGACAGGAACCAAGAGACCCAGTACTTC	CSADRNQETQYF
.	.	TRBV18	TRBJ2-7	13	TGTGCCAGCTCACCAAGGGCGGACTACGAGCAGTACTTC	CASSPRADYEQYF
few	.	TRBV18	TRBJ1-2	13	TGTGCCAGCTCACCACCGTGGGACGGCGGCTACACCTTC	CASSPPWDGGYTF
many	.	TRBV6-6	TRBJ1-1	17	TGTGCCAGCAGTTATAAGGGGACGGGCCAAACGAACACTGAAGCTTTCTTT	CASSYKGTGQTNTEAFF
few	.	TRBV19	TRBJ2-3	15	TGTGCCAGCATCCGGGCGGGGAGGAGTGCAGAAACGCTGTATTTT	CASIRAGRSAETLYF
few	.	TRBV6-2/TRBV6-3	TRBJ1-1	12	TGTGCCACCGGGTTCGGAGGCACTGAAGCTTTCTTT	CATGFGGTEAFF
many	.	TRBV6-5	TRBJ1-6	14	TGTGCCAGCAGTTACAAGGCGCGGAATTCACCCCTCCACTTT	CASSYKARNSPLHF
medium-sized	TRBD2	TRBV5-1	TRBJ2-5	11	TGCGCGACGAGGGAGGGAGAGACCCAGTACTTC	CATREGETQYF
many	.	TRBV28	TRBJ2-3	15	TGTGCCAGCAGTTTCAGGGCGGGACCCACAGATACGCAGTATTTT	CASSFRAGPTDTQYF
many	TRBD1	TRBV19	TRBJ2-7	14	TGTGCCAGCAGTATCGGACAGGGGGCTTATGAACAGTACTTC	CASSIGQGAYEQYF
many	TRBD1	TRBV7-2	TRBJ2-7	15	TGTGCCAGCAGCTTAGCCTCAGGGGGCTGGTACGAGCAGTACTTC	CASSLASGGWYEQYF
many	.	TRBV4-3	TRBJ1-1	15	TGCGCCAGCAGCCAAGATTGGCAGGTGAACACTGAAGCTTTCTTT	CASSQDWQVNTEAFF
.	.	TRBV14	TRBJ2-3	15	TGTGCCAGCAGCCAAGGATTGGGTCGCACAGATACGCAGTATTTT	CASSQGLGRTDTQYF
many	.	TRBV21-1	TRBJ2-7	13	TGTGCCAGCAGCAAAGGTACAGAGTACGAGCAGTACTTC	CASSKGTEYEQYF
many	.	TRBV27	TRBJ2-4	12	TGTGCCAGTGGACTAGCCAAAAACATTCAGTACTTC	CASGLAKNIQYF
many	.	TRBV6-6	TRBJ2-1	17	TGTGCCAGCAGTTACTCGCGTGCCAGGGGACTTAACAATGAGCAGTTCTTC	CASSYSRARGLNNEQFF
.	.	TRBV19	TRBJ1-5	14	TGTGCCAGTAGCCTGGACCCAAGCAATCAGCCCCAGCATTTT	CASSLDPSNQPQHF
many	TRBD1	TRBV3-1	TRBJ1-5	16	TGTGCCAGCAGCCAAGGTTCTGGACAGGGGGGTCAGCCCCAGCATTTT	CASSQGSGQGGQPQHF
many	.	TRBV11-2	TRBJ2-3	13	TGTGCCAGCAGCCTTGGACTTACAGATACGCAGTATTTT	CASSLGLTDTQYF
many	.	TRBV6-2/TRBV6-3	TRBJ2-5	14	TGTGCCAGCAGTTACCCTCCCCGTCAAGAGACCCAGTACTTC	CASSYPPRQETQYF
few	TRBD1	TRBV7-6	TRBJ1-1	15	TGTGCCAGCAGCCCCCGGACAGGATTGAACACTGAAGCTTTCTTT	CASSPRTGLNTEAFF
many	TRBD2	TRBV12-3/TRBV12-4	TRBJ2-2	15	TGTGCCAGCAGTCGGACTAGCGGGCACACCGGGGAGCTGTTTTTT	CASSRTSGHTGELFF
many	TRBD2	TRBV4-3	TRBJ2-5	15	TGCGCCAGCAGCCAAGACGCGGGGGGGCTAGAAACCCAGTACTTC	CASSQDAGGLETQYF
many	.	TRBV20-1	TRBJ2-1	12	TGCAGTGCTCCTGGGCCCCCGGAGCAGAGAGTCTTC	CSAPGPPEQRVF
many	.	TRBV6-1	TRBJ1-1	11	TGTGCCAGCAGACCCCCCACTGAAGCTTTCTTT	CASRPPTEAFF
few	.	TRBV6-1	TRBJ1-3	15	TGTGCCAGCAGTGAAGCTGAAGGGTACGGAAACACCATATATTTT	CASSEAEGYGNTIYF
many	.	TRBV6-5	TRBJ1-6	15	TGTGCCAGCAGCCGCCGGGCAGGCCATAATTCACCCCTCCACTTT	CASSRRAGHNSPLHF
many	.	TRBV5-1	TRBJ1-5	13	TGCGCCAGCAGCCGGGGAAGTAATCAGCCCCAGCATTTT	CASSRGSNQPQHF
many	TRBD1	TRBV5-1	TRBJ1-2	15	TGCGCCAGCCCCAGGGACAGGGCCCCTTTGGATGGCTACACCTTC	CASPRDRAPLDGYTF
many	TRBD2	TRBV7-2	TRBJ2-4	14	TGTGCCAGCACCCCCGGGACTACTAAAAACATTCAGTACTTC	CASTPGTTKNIQYF
many	.	TRBV12-3/TRBV12-4	TRBJ1-1	12	TGTGCCAGCACCGTGGCCGGCGGTGTAGCTTTCTTT	CASTVAGGVAFF
many	.	TRBV12-3/TRBV12-4	TRBJ1-5	15	TGTGCCAGCAGTTTATATTGGCCAGGGAAACAGCCCCAGCATTTT	CASSLYWPGKQPQHF
many	.	TRBV12-3/TRBV12-4	TRBJ1-1	12	TGTGCCAGCAAGGGGGGCTACTCTGAAGCTTTCTTT	CASKGGYSEAFF
many	.	TRBV6-2/TRBV6-3	TRBJ2-2	13	TGTGCCAGCAGTGAAACTAACACCGGGGAGCTGTTTTTT	CASSETNTGELFF
medium-sized	.	TRBV10-1	TRBJ2-7	13	TGTGCCAGCAGTGGCCGGGCCCACTATGAACAGTACTTC	CASSGRAHYEQYF
many	TRBD2	TRBV24-1	TRBJ2-3	14	TGTGCCACCCGCGGGACTAGCGTTGCAGATACGCAGTATTTT	CATRGTSVADTQYF